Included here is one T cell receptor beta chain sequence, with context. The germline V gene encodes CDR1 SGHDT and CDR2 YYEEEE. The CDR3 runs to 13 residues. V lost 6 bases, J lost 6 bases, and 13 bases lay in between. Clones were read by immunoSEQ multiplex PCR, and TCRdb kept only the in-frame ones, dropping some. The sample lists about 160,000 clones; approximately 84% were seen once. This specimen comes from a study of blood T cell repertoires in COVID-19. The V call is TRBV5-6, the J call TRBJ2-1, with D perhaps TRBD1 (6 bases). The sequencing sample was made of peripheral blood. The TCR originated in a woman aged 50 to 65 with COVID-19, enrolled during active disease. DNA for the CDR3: TGTGCCAGCATAACAGGGCTCAGCAATGAGCAGTTCTTC. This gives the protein CASITGLSNEQFF.